This TCR beta chain came from a study of T cell responses to AZD1222 COVID-19 vaccine. Overall study: Analyses pooled second doses at about 4 or about 12 weeks. Study outcomes and limitations: Among vaccine-associated CD4 TCRs, coverage spanned spike, with dominance at 160-218 and 743-854. Targeting of unmutated variant regions was reportedly seen in nearly half of spike-specific TCRs. Baseline testing showed seropositivity in only a handful of AZD1222 recipients.

Profiling relied on immunoSEQ multiplex PCR, and the TCRdb table lists in-frame clones only, not all of them. The sample has tens of thousands of clones, around nine tenths seen once; the top ten hold under 6.5%. In germline, CDR1 is KGHSH, CDR2 LQKENI. There are 13 residues in the CDR3. V gave up 7 bases and J gave up 4 bases, with 13 bases separating them. Points on this clone: Its antigen is as yet unknown.

Here the sequenced sample was peripheral blood, taken on day 0 of AZD1222 vaccination. The chain carries TRBV18 and TRBJ1-1; no clear D. This TCR derives from an adult in good health. The CDR3 loop reads CASFREVGTEAFF. Here the CDR3 DNA reads TGTGCCAGCTTCCGCGAGGTGGGCACTGAAGCTTTCTTT.